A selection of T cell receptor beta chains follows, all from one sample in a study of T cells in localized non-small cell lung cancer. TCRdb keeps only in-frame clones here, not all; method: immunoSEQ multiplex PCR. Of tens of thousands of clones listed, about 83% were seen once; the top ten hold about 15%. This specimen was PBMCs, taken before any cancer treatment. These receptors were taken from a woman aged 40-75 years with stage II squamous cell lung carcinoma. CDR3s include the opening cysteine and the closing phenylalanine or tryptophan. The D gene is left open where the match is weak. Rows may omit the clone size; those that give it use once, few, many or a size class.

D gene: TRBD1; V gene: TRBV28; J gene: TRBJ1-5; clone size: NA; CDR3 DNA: TGTGCCAGCAGTTTGGCGGACAGGGGGATTGAGCCCCAGCATTTT; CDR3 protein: CASSLADRGIEPQHF
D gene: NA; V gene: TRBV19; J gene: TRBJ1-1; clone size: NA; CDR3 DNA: TGTGCCACTTTACAGGCTTCGCACACTGAAGCTTTCTTT; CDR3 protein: CATLQASHTEAFF
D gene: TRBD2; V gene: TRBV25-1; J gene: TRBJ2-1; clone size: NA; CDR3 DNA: TGTGCCAACGCGAAGGGGGGGGTAGCGGGAGGGGAAAATGAGCAGTTCTTC; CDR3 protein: CANAKGGVAGGENEQFF
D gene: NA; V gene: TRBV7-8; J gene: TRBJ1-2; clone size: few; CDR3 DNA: TGTGCCAGCAGCCCGCGGGCTGTCTATGGCTACACCTTC; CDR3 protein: CASSPRAVYGYTF
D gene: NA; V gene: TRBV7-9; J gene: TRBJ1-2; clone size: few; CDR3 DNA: TGTGCCAGCAGCTTACTTCGGGAAAGCCGATATGGCTACACCTTC; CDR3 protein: CASSLLRESRYGYTF
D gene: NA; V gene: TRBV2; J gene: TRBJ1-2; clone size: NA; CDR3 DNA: TGTGCCACCGCAAAATGGGACTCTGGCTACACCTTC; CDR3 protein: CATAKWDSGYTF
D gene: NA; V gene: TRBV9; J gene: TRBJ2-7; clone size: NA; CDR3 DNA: TGTGCCAGCAGCCTTCTCGGGGACGAGCAGTACTTC; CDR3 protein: CASSLLGDEQYF
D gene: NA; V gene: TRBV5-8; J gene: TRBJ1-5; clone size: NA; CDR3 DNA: TGTGCCAGCAGCTTGTATGGGCAGCCCCAGCATTTT; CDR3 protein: CASSLYGQPQHF
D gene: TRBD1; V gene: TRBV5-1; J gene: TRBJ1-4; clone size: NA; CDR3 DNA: TGCGCCAGCCGGACAGGGGGGTCAGCAACTAATGAAAAACTGTTTTTT; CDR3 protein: CASRTGGSATNEKLFF
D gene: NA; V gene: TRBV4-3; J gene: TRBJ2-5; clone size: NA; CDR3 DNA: TGCGCCAGCAGCCAAGGTTTGAAAGAGACCCAGTACTTC; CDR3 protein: CASSQGLKETQYF
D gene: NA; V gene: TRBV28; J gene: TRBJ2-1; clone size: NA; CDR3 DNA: TGTGCCAGCAGTCCTCAGGTACTGGGGCAGTTCTTC; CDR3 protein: CASSPQVLGQFF
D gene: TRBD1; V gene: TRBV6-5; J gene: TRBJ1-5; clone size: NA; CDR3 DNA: TGTGCCAGCAGAGACAGGGGAAATCAGCCCCAGCATTTT; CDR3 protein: CASRDRGNQPQHF
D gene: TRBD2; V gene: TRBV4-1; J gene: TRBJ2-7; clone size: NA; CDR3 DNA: TGCGCCAGCAGCCAAGATTTAACTAGCGGATACGAGCAGTACTTC; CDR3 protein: CASSQDLTSGYEQYF
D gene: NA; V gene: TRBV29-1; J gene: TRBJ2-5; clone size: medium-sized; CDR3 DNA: TGCAGCGTTGATTCCACAGGGCTAATACAAGAGACCCAGTACTTC; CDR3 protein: CSVDSTGLIQETQYF
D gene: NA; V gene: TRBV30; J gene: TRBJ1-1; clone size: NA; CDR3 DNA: TGTGCCTGGAGTGGCCTGGGACAAACGAACACTGAAGCTTTCTTT; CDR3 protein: CAWSGLGQTNTEAFF
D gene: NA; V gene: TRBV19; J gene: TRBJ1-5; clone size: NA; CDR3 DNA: TGTGCCAGTAGCCTAGAGACTCAGCCCCAGCATTTT; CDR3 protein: CASSLETQPQHF
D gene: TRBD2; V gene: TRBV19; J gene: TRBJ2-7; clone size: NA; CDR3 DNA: TGTGCCAGTAGTGCCGGGGTTCTAGCGGGAGGGCCTAACGAGCAGTACTTC; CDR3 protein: CASSAGVLAGGPNEQYF
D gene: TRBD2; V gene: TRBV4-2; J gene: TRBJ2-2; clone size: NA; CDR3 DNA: TGTGCCAGCAGCCGCGGGGGGGAGTCGAAGCTGTTTTTT; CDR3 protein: CASSRGGESKLFF
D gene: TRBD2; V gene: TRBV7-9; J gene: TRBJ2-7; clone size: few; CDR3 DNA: TGTGCCAGCAGCCCGTACACGGGATTTAGCGGGGAGGGGGGCGAGCAGTACTTC; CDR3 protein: CASSPYTGFSGEGGEQYF
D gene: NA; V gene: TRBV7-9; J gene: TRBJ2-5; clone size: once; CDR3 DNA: TGTGCCAGCAGCTTAGGGACAGCCCAAGAGACCCAGTACTTC; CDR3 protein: CASSLGTAQETQYF
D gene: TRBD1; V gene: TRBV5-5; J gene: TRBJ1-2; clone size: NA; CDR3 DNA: TGTGCCAGCAGCTTGGGACAGGGGTACTATGGCTACACCTTC; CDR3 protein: CASSLGQGYYGYTF
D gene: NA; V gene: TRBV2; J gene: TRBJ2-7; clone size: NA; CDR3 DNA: TGTGCCAGCAGTGAACAGGCCCGGGGGCAGTACTTC; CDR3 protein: CASSEQARGQYF
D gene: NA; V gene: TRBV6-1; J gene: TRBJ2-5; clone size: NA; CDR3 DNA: TGTGCCAGCAGTGAATGGGGGGGCCCGAAAGGGTACCAAGAGACCCAGTACTTC; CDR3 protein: CASSEWGGPKGYQETQYF
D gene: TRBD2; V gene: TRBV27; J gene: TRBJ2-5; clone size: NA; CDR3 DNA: TGTGCCAGCAGCCTAGCGGCGGGAGCAATCGAGACCCAGTACTTC; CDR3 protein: CASSLAAGAIETQYF
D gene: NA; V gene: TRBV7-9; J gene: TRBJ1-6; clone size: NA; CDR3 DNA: TGTGCCAGCAGCTTAGAGCAGTATAATTCACCCCTCCACTTT; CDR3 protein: CASSLEQYNSPLHF
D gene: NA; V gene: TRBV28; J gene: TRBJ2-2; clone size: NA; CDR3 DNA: TGTGCCAGCCGTGCGGCCATCGCGAACACCGGGGAGCTGTTTTTT; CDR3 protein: CASRAAIANTGELFF
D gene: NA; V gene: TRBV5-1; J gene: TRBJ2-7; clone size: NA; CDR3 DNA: TGCGCCAGCAGCTTCCGGGGCCAGGGGAACGAGCAGTACTTC; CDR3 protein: CASSFRGQGNEQYF